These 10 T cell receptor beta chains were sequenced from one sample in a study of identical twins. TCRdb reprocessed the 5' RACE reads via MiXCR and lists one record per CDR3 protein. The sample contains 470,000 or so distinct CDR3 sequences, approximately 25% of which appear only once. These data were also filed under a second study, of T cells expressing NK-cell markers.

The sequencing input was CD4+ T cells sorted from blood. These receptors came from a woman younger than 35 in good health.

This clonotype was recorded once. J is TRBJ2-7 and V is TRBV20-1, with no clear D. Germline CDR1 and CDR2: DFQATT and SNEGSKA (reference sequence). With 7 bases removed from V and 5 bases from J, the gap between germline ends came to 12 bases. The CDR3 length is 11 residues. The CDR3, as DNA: TGCAGTGGGGGTGAAGGAAACGAGCAGTACTTC. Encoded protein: CSGGEGNEQYF.

For the CDR3, the DNA is TGCGCCAGCAGCTTAACGCTAGCGGGAGTAGTTAATGAGCAGTTCTTC. This encodes CASSLTLAGVVNEQFF. The chain has TRBV5-1 and TRBJ2-1, with 10 nucleotides matching TRBD2. CDR1 SGHRS and CDR2 YFSETQ come from the germline V gene. V trimming: 2 bases; J trimming: 7 bases; junction bases outside the gene matches: 9. CDR3 length: 16 amino acids.

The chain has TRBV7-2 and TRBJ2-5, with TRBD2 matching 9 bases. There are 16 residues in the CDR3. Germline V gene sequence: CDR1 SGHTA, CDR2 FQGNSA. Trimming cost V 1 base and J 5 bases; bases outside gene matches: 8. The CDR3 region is CASSLVSGGRGETQYF. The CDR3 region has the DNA TGTGCCAGCAGCTTAGTCTCGGGCGGGAGGGGGGAGACCCAGTACTTC.

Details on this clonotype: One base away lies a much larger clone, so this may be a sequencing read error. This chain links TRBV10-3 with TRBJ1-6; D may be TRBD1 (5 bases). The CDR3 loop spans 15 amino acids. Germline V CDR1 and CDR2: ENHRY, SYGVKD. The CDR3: CAISVSAAGGSPPHF. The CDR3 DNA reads TGTGCCATCAGTGTTTCCGCCGCGGGGGGTTCACCCCCCCACTTT.

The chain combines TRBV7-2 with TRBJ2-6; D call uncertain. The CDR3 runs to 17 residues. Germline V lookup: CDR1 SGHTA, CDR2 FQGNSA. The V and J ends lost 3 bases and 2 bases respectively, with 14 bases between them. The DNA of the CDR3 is TGTGCCAGCAGCTTCAGACCCCTGGGGACTGGGGCCAACGTCCTGACTTTC. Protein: CASSFRPLGTGANVLTF.

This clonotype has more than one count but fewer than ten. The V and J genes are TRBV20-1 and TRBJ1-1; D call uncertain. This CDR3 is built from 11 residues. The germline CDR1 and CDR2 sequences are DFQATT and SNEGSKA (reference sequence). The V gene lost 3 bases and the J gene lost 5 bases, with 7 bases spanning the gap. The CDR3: CSASGRTEAFF. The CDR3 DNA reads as TGCAGTGCTAGCGGGCGGACTGAAGCTTTCTTT.

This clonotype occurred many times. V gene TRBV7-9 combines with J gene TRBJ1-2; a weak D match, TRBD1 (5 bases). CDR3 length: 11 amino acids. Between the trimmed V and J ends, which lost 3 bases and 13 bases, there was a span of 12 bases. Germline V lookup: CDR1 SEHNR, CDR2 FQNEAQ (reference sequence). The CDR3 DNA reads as TGTGCCAGCAGCTTTTCAGGGCCGCCCACCTTC. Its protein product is CASSFSGPPTF.

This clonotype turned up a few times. CDR3 coding DNA: TGTGCCAGCAGAACCGTACAGGGCAATCAGCCCCAGCATTTT. This translates into CASRTVQGNQPQHF. The rearrangement links TRBV6-1 to TRBJ1-5, with TRBD1 as a possible D gene (5 bases). This CDR3 has 14 amino acids. V was pared by 6 bases and J by 2 bases, with 11 bases between. Germline V CDR1 and CDR2: MNHNS, SASEGT.

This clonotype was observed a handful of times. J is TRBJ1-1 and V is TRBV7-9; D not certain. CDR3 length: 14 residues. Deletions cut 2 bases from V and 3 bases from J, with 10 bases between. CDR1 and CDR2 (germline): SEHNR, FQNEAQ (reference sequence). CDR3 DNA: TGTGCCAGCAGCTTACGGGTGATGCACACTGAAGCTTTCTTT. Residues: CASSLRVMHTEAFF. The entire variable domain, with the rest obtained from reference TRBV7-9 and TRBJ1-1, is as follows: DTGVSQNPRHKITKRGQNVTFRCDPISEHNRLYWYRQTLGQGPEFLTYFQNEAQLEKSRLLSDRFSAERPKGSFSTLEIQRTEQGDSAMYLCASSLRVMHTEAFFGQGTRLTVV.

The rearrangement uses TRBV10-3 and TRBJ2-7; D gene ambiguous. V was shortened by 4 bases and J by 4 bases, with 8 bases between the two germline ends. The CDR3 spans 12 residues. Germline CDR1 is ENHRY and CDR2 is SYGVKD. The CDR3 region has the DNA TGTGCCATCAGTGCCATTAAGTACGAGCAGTACTTC. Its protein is CAISAIKYEQYF.